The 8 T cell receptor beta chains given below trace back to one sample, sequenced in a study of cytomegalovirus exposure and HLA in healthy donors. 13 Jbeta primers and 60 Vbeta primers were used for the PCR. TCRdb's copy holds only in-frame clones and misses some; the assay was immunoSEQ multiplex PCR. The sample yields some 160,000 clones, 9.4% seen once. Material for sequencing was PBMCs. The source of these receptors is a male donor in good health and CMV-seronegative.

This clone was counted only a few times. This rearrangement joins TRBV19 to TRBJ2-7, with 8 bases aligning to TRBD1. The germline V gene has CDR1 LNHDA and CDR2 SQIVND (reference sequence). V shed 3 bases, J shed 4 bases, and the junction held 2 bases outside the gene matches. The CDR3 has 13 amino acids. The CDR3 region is CASSIDRGYEQYF. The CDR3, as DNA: TGTGCCAGTAGTATTGACAGGGGATACGAGCAGTACTTC.

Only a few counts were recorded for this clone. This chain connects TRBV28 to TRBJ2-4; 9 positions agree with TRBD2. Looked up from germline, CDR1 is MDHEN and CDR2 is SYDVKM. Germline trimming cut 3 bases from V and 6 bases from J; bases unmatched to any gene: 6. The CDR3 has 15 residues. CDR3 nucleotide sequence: TGTGCCAGCAGTTTCCGGCGGGAGGGCCCAAACATTCAGTACTTC. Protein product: CASSFRREGPNIQYF.

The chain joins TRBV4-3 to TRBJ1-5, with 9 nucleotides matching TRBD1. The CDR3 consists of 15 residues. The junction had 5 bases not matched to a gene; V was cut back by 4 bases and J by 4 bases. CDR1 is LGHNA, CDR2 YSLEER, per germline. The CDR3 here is CASSPGTGRNQPQHF. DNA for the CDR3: TGCGCCAGCAGCCCTGGGACAGGGAGGAATCAGCCCCAGCATTTT.

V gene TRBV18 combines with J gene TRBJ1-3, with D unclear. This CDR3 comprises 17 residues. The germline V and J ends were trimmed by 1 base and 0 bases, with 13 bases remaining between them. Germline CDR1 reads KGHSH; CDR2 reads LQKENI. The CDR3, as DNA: TGTGCCAGCTCACCACAATTTGGTAGCACCTCTGGAAACACCATATATTTT. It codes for CASSPQFGSTSGNTIYF.

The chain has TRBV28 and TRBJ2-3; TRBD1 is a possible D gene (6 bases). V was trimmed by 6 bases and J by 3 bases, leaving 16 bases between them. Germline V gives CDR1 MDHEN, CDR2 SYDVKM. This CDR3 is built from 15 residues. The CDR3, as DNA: TGTGCCAGCAGCCCCGGGCAGGGGTGGACAGATACGCAGTATTTT. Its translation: CASSPGQGWTDTQYF.

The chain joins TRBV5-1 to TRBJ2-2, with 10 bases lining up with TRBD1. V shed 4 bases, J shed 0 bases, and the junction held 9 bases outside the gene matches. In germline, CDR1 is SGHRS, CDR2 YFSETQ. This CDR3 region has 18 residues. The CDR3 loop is CASSGTGAASPNTGELFF. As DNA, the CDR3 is TGCGCCAGCAGCGGGACAGGGGCGGCATCCCCGAACACCGGGGAGCTGTTTTTT. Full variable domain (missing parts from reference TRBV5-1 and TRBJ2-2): KAGVTQTPRYLIKTRGQQVTLSCSPISGHRSVSWYQQTPGQGLQFLFEYFSETQRNKGNFPGRFSGRQFSNSRSEMNVSTLELGDSALYLCASSGTGAASPNTGELFFGEGSRLTVL.

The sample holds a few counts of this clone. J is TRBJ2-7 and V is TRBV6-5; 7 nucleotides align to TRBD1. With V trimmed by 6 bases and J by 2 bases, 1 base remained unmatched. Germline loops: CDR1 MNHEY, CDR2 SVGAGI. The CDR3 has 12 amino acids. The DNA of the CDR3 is TGTGCCAGCAGACAGGGGACCTACGAGCAGTACTTC. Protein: CASRQGTYEQYF.

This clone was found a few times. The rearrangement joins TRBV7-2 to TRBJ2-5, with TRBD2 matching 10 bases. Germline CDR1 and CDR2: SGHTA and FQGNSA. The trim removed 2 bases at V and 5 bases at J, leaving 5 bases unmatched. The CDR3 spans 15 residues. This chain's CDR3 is CASSLQRGGGETQYF. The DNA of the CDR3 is TGTGCCAGCAGCTTACAGCGGGGGGGCGGGGAGACCCAGTACTTC.